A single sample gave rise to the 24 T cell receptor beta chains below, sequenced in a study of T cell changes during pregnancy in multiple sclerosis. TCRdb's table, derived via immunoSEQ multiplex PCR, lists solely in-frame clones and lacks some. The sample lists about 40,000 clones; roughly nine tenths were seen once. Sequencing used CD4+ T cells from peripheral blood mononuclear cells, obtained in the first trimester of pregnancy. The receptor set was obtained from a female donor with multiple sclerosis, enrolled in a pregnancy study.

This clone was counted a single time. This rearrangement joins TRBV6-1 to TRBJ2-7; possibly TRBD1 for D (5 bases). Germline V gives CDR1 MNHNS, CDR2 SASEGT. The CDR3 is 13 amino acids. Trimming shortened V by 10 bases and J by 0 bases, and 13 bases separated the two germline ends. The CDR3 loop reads CATGRVPSYEQYF. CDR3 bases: TGTGCCACTGGCAGGGTCCCCTCCTACGAGCAGTACTTC.

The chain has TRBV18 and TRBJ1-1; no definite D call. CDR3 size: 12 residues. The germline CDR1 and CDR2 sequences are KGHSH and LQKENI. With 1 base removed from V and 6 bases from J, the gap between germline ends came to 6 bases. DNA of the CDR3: TGTGCCAGCTCACCACTCGGTCCTGAAGCTTTCTTT. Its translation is CASSPLGPEAFF.

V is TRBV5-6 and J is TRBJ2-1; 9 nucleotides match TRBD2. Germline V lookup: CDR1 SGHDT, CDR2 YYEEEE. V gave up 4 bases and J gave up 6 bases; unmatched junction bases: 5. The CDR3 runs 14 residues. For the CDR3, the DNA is TGTGCCAGCAGCCAACTGGGACTAGCCAATGAGCAGTTCTTC. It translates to CASSQLGLANEQFF.

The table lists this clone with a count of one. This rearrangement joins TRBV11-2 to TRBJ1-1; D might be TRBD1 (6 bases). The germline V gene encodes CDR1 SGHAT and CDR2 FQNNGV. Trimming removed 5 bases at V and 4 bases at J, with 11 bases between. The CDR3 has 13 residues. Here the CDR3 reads CASSQGFSTEAFF. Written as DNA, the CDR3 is TGTGCCAGCAGCCAGGGGTTCAGCACTGAAGCTTTCTTT.

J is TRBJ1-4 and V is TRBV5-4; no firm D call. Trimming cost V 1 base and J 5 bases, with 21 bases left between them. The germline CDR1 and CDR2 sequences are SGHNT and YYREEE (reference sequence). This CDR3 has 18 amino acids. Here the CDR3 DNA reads TGTGCCAGCAGCTTGCGGAGAGAGGCCTACGGGAGAAATGAAAAACTGTTTTTT. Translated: CASSLRREAYGRNEKLFF.

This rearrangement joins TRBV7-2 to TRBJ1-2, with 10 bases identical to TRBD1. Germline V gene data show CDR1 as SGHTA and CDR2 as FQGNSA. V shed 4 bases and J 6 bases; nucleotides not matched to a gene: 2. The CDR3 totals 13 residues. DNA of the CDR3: TGTGCCAGCAGCTGGGACAGGGGTGATGGCTACACCTTC. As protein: CASSWDRGDGYTF.

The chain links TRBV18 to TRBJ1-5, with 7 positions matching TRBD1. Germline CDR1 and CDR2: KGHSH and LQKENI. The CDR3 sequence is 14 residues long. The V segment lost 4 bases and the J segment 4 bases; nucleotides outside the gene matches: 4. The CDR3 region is CASSQGAGNQPQHF. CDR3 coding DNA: TGTGCCAGCTCACAGGGGGCAGGGAATCAGCCCCAGCATTTT.

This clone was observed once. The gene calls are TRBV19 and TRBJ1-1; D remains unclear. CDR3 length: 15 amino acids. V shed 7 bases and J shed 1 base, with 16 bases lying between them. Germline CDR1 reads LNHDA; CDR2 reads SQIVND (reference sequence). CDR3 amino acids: CASIPLGRENTEAFF. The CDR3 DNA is TGTGCCAGTATCCCCCTCGGGCGGGAGAACACTGAAGCTTTCTTT.

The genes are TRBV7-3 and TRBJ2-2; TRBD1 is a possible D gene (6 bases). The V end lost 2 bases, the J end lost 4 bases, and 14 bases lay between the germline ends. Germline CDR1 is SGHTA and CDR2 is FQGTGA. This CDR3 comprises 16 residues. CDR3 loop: CASSLGGQGLTGELFF. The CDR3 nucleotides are TGTGCCAGCAGCTTAGGGGGCCAGGGTCTCACCGGGGAGCTGTTTTTT.

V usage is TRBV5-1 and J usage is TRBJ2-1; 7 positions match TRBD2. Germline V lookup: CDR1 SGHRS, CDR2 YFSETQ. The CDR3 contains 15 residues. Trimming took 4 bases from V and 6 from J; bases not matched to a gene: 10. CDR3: CASSPGGRARNEQFF. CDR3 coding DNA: TGCGCCAGCAGCCCCGGAGGGAGGGCCCGCAATGAGCAGTTCTTC.

The CDR3 DNA reads as TGTGCCAGCAGTCGGGAAGCAACGAGTGCTGAAGCTTTCTTT. Its translation: CASSREATSAEAFF. The V gene is TRBV6-4, the J gene TRBJ1-1; no firm D call. The CDR3 is made up of 14 amino acids. Germline-derived CDR1 and CDR2 are MRHNA and SNTAGT. The V end lost 5 bases, the J end lost 6 bases, and 16 bases lay between the germline ends.

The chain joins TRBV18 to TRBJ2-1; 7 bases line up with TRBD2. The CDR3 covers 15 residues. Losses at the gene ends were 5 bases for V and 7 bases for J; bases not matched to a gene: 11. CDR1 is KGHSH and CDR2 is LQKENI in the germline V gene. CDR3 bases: TGTGCCAGCTCAAAGGATCTAGCGGACGGGAATGAGCAGTTCTTC. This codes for CASSKDLADGNEQFF.

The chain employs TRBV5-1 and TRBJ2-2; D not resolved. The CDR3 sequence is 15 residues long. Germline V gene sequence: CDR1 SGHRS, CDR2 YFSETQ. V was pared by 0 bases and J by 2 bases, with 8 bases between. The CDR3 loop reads CASSLGGSNTGELFF. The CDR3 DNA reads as TGCGCCAGCAGCTTGGGTGGCAGTAACACCGGGGAGCTGTTTTTT.

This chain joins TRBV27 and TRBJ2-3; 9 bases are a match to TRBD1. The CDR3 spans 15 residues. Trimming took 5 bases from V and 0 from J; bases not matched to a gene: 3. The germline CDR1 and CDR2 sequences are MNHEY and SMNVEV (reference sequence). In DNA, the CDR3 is TGTGCCAGCAGTCCCGGACAGGGGAGCACAGATACGCAGTATTTT. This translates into CASSPGQGSTDTQYF.

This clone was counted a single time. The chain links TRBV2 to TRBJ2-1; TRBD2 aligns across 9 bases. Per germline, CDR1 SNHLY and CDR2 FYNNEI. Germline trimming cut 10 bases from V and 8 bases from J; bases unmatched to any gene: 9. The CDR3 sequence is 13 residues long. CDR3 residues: CANQGTSIYEQFF. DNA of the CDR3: TGTGCCAACCAGGGGACTAGCATCTATGAGCAGTTCTTC.

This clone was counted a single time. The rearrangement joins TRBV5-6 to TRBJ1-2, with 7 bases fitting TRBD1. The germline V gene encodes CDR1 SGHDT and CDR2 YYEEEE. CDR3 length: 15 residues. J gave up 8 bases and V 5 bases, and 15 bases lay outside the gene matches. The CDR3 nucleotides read TGTGCCAGCAGAACAAAAGACCGGGACAGAGAAGGCTACACCTTC. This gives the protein CASRTKDRDREGYTF.

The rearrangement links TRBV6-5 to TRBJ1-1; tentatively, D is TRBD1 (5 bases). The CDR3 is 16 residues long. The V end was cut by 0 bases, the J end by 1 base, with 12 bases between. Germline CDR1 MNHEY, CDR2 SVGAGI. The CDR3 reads CASSYSMVGENTEAFF. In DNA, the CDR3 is TGTGCCAGCAGTTACTCGATGGTAGGGGAGAACACTGAAGCTTTCTTT.

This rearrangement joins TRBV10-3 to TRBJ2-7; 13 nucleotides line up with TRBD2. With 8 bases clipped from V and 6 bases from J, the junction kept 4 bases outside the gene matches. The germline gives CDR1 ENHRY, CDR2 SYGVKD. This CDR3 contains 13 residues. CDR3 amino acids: CAIRLAGGGEQYF. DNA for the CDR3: TGTGCCATCCGACTAGCGGGGGGCGGCGAGCAGTACTTC.

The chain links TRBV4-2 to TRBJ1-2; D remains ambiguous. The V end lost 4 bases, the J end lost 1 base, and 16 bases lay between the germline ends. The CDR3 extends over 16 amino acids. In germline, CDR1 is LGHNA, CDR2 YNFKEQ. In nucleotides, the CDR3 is TGTGCCAGCAGCCCCGCTGGAGGAGGGATTAACTATGGCTACACCTTC. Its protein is CASSPAGGGINYGYTF.

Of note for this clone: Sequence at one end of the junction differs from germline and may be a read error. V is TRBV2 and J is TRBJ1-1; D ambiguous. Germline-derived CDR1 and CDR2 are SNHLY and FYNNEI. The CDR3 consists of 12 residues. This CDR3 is CASSAQNAEAFF. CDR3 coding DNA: TGTGCCAGCAGCGCCCAGAACGCTGAAGCTTTCTTT.

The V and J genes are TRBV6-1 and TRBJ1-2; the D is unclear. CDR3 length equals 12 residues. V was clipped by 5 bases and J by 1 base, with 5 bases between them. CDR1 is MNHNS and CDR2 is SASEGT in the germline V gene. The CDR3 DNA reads TGTGCCAGCAGTCACAGTAACTATGGCTACACCTTC. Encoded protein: CASSHSNYGYTF.

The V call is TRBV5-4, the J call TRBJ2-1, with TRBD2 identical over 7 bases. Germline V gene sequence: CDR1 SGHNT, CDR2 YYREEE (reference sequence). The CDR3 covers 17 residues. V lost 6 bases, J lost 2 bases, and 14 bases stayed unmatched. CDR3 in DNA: TGTGCCAGCATTCTGACCCCGGGAGGCGGAGCCTACAATGAGCAGTTCTTC. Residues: CASILTPGGGAYNEQFF.

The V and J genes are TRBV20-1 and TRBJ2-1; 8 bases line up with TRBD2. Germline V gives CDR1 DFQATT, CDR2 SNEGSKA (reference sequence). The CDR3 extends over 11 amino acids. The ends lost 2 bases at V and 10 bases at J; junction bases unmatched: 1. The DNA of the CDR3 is TGCAGTGCTAGAAGGACTAGCGAGCAGTTCTTC. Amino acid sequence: CSARRTSEQFF.

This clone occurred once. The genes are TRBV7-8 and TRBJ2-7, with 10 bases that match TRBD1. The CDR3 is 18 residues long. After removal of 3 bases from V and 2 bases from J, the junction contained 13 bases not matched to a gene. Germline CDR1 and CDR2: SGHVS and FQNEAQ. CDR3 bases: TGTGCCAGCAGCTTCTTCGTAGCCTCCGGGACAGGGGCCTACGAGCAGTACTTC. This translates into CASSFFVASGTGAYEQYF.